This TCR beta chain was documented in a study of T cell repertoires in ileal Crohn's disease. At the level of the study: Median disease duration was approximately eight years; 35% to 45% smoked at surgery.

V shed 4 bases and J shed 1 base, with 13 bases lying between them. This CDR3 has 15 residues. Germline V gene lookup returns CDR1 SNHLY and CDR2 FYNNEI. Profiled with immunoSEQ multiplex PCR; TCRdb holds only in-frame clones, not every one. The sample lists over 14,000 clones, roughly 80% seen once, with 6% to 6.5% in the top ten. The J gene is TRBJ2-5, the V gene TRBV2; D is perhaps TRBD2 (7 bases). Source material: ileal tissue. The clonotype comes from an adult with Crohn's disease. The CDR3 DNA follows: TGTGCCAGCAGTGCGGCGGGGGCTACCCAAGAGACCCAGTACTTC. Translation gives CASSAAGATQETQYF.